This T cell receptor (beta chain) was retrieved from a study of vaccination effects on CD4 cells after COVID-19. Sequenced by immunoSEQ multiplex PCR; TCRdb stores in-frame clones only, minus some. The sample has around 68,000 clones; about 80% are singletons. The CDR3 runs to 15 residues. The ends were cut back, 1 base at V and 7 bases at J, with 14 bases in the middle. Germline V gene sequence: CDR1 MNHNS, CDR2 SASEGT. Concerning this clone: The antigen is undetermined.

Using viral peptide pools, the ViraFEST assay grew out antigen-specific CD4+ T cells prior to sequencing. Culture lasted about 10 days before CD4+ T cell isolation. Having tested negative for nucleocapsid antibodies, the vaccine recipients showed no prior SARS-CoV-2 infection. With around 10 ug/ml peptides and about 9.2 IU/ml IL-2, over 1.5 million PBMC per well were cultured. This TCR came from a human donor who received a COVID-19 vaccine. This chain connects TRBV6-1 to TRBJ1-3; D call uncertain. Specimen: CD4+ T cells from PBMCs cultured with SARS-CoV-2 spike peptides, collected before COVID-19 vaccination. The CDR3 loop reads CASSEEQLSGNTIYF. CDR3 DNA: TGTGCCAGCAGTGAAGAACAGCTATCCGGGAACACCATATATTTT.